The TCR beta chain under discussion was sequenced for a study of beta chain features in type 1 diabetes. Study results and limitations: Healthy donors had naive, central memory and Treg TCRB repertoires that appeared less similar than those seen among patients. Shortening of TCRB CDR3s, moderate but significant, appeared in all four CD4+ subsets of Type 1 diabetes patients.

After removal of 8 bases from V and 1 base from J, the junction contained 7 bases not matched to a gene. Germline CDR1 and CDR2: SGHTA and FQGTGA. The CDR3 extends over 15 amino acids. Expressed TCRB transcripts were sequenced, since all the RNA that had been isolated was reverse transcribed. Each sample of naive, central memory or regulatory T cells had, on average, about 3.57 million reads. The table came from immunoSEQ multiplex PCR; TCRdb's copy has only in-frame clones and leaves some out. The table shows a few hundred thousand clones, with roughly an eighth occurring only once. This clone was found a few times. The antigen is undetermined. Over 95% purity was reached by all sorted populations.

Specimen: naive CD4+ T cells from blood. This receptor was taken from a man aged 25-45 years with type 1 diabetes. The rearrangement joins TRBV7-3 to TRBJ2-3; 9 bases map to TRBD2. The CDR3 protein is CASSRASGGTDTQYF. The CDR3, as DNA: TGTGCCAGCTCCCGGGCTAGCGGGGGCACAGATACGCAGTATTTT.